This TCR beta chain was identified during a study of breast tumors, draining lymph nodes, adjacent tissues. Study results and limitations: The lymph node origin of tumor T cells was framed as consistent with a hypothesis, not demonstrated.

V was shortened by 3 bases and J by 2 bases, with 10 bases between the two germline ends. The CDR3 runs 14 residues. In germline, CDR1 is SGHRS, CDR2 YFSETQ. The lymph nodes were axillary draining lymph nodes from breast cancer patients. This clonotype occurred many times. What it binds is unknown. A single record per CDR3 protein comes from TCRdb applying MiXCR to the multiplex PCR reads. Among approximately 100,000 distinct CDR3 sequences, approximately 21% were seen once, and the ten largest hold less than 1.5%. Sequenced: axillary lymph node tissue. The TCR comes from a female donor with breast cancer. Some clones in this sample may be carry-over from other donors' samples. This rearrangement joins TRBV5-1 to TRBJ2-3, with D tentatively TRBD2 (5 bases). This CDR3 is CASSSSQLTDTQYF. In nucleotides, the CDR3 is TGCGCCAGCAGCTCTAGCCAACTCACAGATACGCAGTATTTT.